What follows is one TCR beta chain and its context. Its antigen is as yet unknown. This entry comes from a study of shared clonotypes between healthy human individuals. Per germline, CDR1 SGHNT and CDR2 YYREEE (reference sequence). This CDR3 has 14 amino acids. The V gene lost 3 bases and the J gene lost 3 bases, with 9 bases spanning the gap. CD4+ cells underwent separation, giving CD45RA+ naive and CD45RA-negative memory subsets. Clones were read by immunoSEQ multiplex PCR, and TCRdb kept only the in-frame ones, dropping some. The table records about 2.3 million clones, 85% to 95% of them present only once. The study's findings and limits: Across subsets, estimated richness was generally greater for naive than for memory populations. Despite large depth, rarefaction showed incomplete sorted-subset sequencing.

Source material: naive CD4+ T cells from PBMCs. The subset was: CD45RA+ positively selected. The chain joins TRBV5-4 to TRBJ1-4, with D tentatively TRBD1 (5 bases). The sequence was obtained from a man in his late teens or twenties in good health. Some clones in this sample may be carry-over from other donors' samples. DNA of the CDR3: TGTGCCAGCAGCTCGGGGGGGGCTAATGAAAAACTGTTTTTT. It specifies CASSSGGANEKLFF.